This TCR beta chain is drawn from a study of vaccination and CD4 T cells after COVID-19. The treatment here: roughly 10-day PBMC culture with coronavirus spike peptide pools or control peptides (ViraFEST assay). Gathered ahead of the COVID-19 pandemic (2011-2018) were the CD4+ T cells of the unexposed donor. ViraFEST stimulated the growth of antigen-specific T cells using peptide pools and subsequently profiled their TCRs by sequencing. Four cold-coronavirus spikes and SARS-CoV-2 S/N served to probe CD4+ T cells taken from unexposed donors, cells permitting. An Oncomine TCR Beta short-read assay was used to sequence the DNA from cultured CD4+ T cells. TCRdb re-analysed the PCR reads in MiXCR, keeping a single row per CDR3 protein. In the table there are 5,500 to 8,000 distinct CDR3 sequences, 50% of which are singletons. CDR1 and CDR2 (germline): MDHEN, SYDVKM. CDR3 length equals 12 residues. The ends were cut back, 11 bases at V and 4 bases at J, with 11 bases in the middle.

This clonotype came up once. No antigen is known for it. The clonotype originates from a human donor in good health. This sequence joins TRBV28 and TRBJ2-2; tentative D call: TRBD2 (6 bases). Sequenced: CD4+ T cells from blood, cultured in vitro. The CDR3 here is CAAIGGTGELFF. The CDR3 DNA reads as TGTGCCGCTATCGGGGGCACCGGGGAGCTGTTTTTT.